This entry concerns a single T cell receptor (beta chain). Produced via immunoSEQ multiplex PCR; TCRdb's table is partial and in-frame only. The table includes over 90,000 clones, 92% detected once. The source of the sample is a study of T cell changes during pregnancy in multiple sclerosis. After removal of 6 bases from V and 8 bases from J, the junction contained 10 bases not matched to a gene. The germline CDR1 and CDR2 sequences are LNHDA and SQIVND (reference sequence). The CDR3 is made up of 14 amino acids. Here the sequenced sample was peripheral blood, taken after pregnancy. The clonotype originates from a female donor with multiple sclerosis, enrolled in a pregnancy study. The chain joins TRBV19 to TRBJ1-1; 9 bases line up with TRBD1. This CDR3 is CASSGQGPTLEAFF. Written as DNA, the CDR3 is TGTGCCAGTAGCGGACAGGGGCCAACCCTCGAAGCTTTCTTT.